The clone carrying this TCR beta chain was picked up a small number of times. What it binds is not known. TCRdb recomputed calls from the 5' RACE reads with MiXCR, one row per CDR3 protein. In the table there are about 430,000 distinct CDR3 sequences, over 15% of which are singletons. These data are taken from a study of T cells after yellow fever vaccination. Overall study findings and caveats: Compared with primary, the secondary response was weaker and peaked at day 5, not 15. Subsequent to the booster, the majority of primary-vaccination clones reappeared (under 98% CD4, 85% to 90% CD8).

With 5 bases removed from V and 0 bases from J, the gap between germline ends came to 16 bases. The CDR3 sequence is 15 residues long. CDR1 and CDR2 from the germline V gene are SQVTM and ANQGSEA. The specimen comprised PBMCs, sampled before the yellow fever booster vaccination. This receptor was taken from a man aged 18 to 30 who received the YFV17D yellow fever vaccine. V usage is TRBV29-1 and J usage is TRBJ1-2; no definite D call. The CDR3 reads CSVPLGIKANYGYTF. CDR3 DNA sequence: TGCAGCGTTCCCCTGGGAATAAAAGCTAACTATGGCTACACCTTC.